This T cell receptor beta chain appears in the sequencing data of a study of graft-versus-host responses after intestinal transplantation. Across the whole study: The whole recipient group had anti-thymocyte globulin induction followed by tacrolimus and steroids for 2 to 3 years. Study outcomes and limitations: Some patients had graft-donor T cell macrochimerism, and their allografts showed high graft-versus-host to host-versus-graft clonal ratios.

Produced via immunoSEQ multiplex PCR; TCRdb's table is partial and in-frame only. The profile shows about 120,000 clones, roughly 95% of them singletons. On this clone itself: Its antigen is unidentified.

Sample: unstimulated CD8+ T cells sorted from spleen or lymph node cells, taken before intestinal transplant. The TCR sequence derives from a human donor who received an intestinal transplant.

The CDR3 DNA reads TGTGCCAGCAGCTCAGGTGGGGGGCGAGCCAAAAACATTCAGTACTTC. Translation gives CASSSGGGRAKNIQYF. The chain carries TRBV5-4 and TRBJ2-4; D might be TRBD1 or TRBD2, each matching 6 bases. This CDR3 is built from 16 residues. The V gene lost 3 bases and the J gene lost 0 bases, with 13 bases spanning the gap. Germline-derived CDR1 and CDR2 are SGHNT and YYREEE (reference sequence). The complete variable domain, with remaining parts taken from reference TRBV5-4 and TRBJ2-4, reads ETGVTQSPTHLIKTRGQQVTLRCSSQSGHNTVSWYQQALGQGPQFIFQYYREEENGRGNFPPRFSGLQFPNYSSELNVNALELDDSALYLCASSSGGGRAKNIQYFGAGTRLSVL.